This T cell receptor (beta chain) was identified during a study of technical replicates of blood from a handful of donors. Only in-frame clones appear in the TCRdb table, and some are missing; sequencing was by immunoSEQ multiplex PCR. The sample consists of about 83,000 clones, about 96% of them appearing once. The CDR3 covers 15 residues. V was pared by 4 bases and J by 1 base, with 13 bases between. CDR1 and CDR2 from the germline V gene are SGHAT and FQDESV (reference sequence). The receptor's source is a human donor in good health. The specimen sequenced was T cells isolated from PBMCs. This chain joins TRBV11-1 and TRBJ1-2; no clear D. This CDR3 reads CASSSSIVHNYGYTF. In DNA, the CDR3 is TGTGCCAGCAGCTCCTCTATTGTCCATAACTATGGCTACACCTTC. Full variable domain (missing parts from reference TRBV11-1 and TRBJ1-2): EAEVAQSPRYKITEKSQAVAFWCDPISGHATLYWYRQILGQGPELLVQFQDESVVDDSQLPKDRFSAERLKGVDSTLKIQPAELGDSAMYLCASSSSIVHNYGYTFGSGTRLTVV.